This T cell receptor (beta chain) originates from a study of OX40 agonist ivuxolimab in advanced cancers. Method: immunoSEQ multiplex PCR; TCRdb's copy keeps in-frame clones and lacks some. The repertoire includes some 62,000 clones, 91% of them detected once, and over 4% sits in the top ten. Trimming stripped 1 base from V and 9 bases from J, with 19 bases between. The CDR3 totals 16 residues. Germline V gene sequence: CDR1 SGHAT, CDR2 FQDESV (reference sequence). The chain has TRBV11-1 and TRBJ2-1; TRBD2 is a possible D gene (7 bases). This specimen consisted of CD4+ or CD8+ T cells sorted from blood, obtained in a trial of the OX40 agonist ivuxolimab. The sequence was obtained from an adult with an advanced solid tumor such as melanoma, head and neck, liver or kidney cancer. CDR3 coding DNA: TGTGCCAGCAGCTTAGGATTCAGGGGAAGGGGGGGTGAGCAGTTCTTC. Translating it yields CASSLGFRGRGGEQFF.